This entry concerns a single T cell receptor beta chain. Trimming shortened V by 6 bases and J by 1 base, and 16 bases separated the two germline ends. CDR1 SGHRS and CDR2 YFSETQ come from the germline V gene. This CDR3 has 15 amino acids. This record belongs to a study of PD-L1 blockade in urothelial cancer. The protocol was immunoSEQ multiplex PCR, while the TCRdb copy is restricted to in-frame clones and leaves out a portion. The sample shows tens of thousands of clones, around 82% of them seen only once. The sequence was obtained from an older man with urothelial cancer. The sample in question was PBMCs, obtained around atezolizumab (anti-PD-L1) treatment. The chain joins TRBV5-1 to TRBJ1-1; no reliable D call. The CDR3 region has the DNA TGCGCCAGCATGACTCACGAATTCCAGAACACTGAAGCTTTCTTT. Protein product: CASMTHEFQNTEAFF. Supplemented by reference TRBV5-1 and TRBJ1-1, the full variable domain reads KAGVTQTPRYLIKTRGQQVTLSCSPISGHRSVSWYQQTPGQGLQFLFEYFSETQRNKGNFPGRFSGRQFSNSRSEMNVSTLELGDSALYLCASMTHEFQNTEAFFGQGTRLTVV.